Within the sample, the clone carrying this TCR beta chain is medium-sized. Its antigen is still unknown. Adaptor-ligated barcode primers were used to amplify TRBV12-4/TRBJ1-2 clonotypes. TCRdb used MiXCR to reprocess the multiplex PCR reads, holding one entry per CDR3 protein. The profile shows about 1,300 distinct CDR3 sequences, less than 25% of them singletons. Whole-study results and caveats: In terms of TCR gene usage, tumor memory CD4+ T cells clustered together with blood and lymph node memory CD4+ cells, as well as with lymph node naive CD4+ cells.

The length of the CDR3 is 14 residues. The ends were cut back, 5 bases at V and 3 bases at J, with 13 bases in the middle. This receptor was taken from a female donor with breast cancer. Sequenced sample: naive CD4+ T cells sorted from blood. Indicated subset: naive CD4+ T cells, CD4+CD45RA+CD25-. The V call is TRBV12-3 or TRBV12-4, the J call TRBJ1-2; no clear D gene. CDR3 sequence (DNA): TGTGCCAGCAGTCGGACTGGACTGGACTATGGCTACACCTTC. Translating it yields CASSRTGLDYGYTF.